This T cell receptor beta chain was found in a study of regulatory T cells in long-lasting Graves disease. About the research overall: Patients with new Graves' disease had used antithyroid drugs below 3 months.

Sample time point: newly diagnosed GD, antithyroid drugs for less than 3 months. Isolated PBMC RNA provided the starting material for the TCR library. American Thyroid Association guidelines defined Graves' disease diagnosis. The collection involved drawing around 10 milliliters of peripheral blood into EDTA tubes. This clonotype was counted only a few times. According to the study, TCR beta libraries were built with iRepertoire HTBI primers and CDR3-region Arm-PCR. MiXCR, run by TCRdb on the multiplex PCR reads, gives a single entry per CDR3 protein. The repertoire holds about 360,000 distinct CDR3 sequences, with roughly 15% as singletons. These same records also appear under a second study, on T cells in Graves' hyperthyroidism and ophthalmopathy.

The sequenced sample was peripheral blood mononuclear cells (PBMCs), obtained at new diagnosis, from a patient treated with antithyroid drugs. This TCR was recovered from a woman under 30 with Graves disease.

CDR3 nucleotide sequence: TGTGCCAGCAGTAAGGACAGTCAGTCCTACGAGCAGTACTTC. Protein: CASSKDSQSYEQYF. The genes are TRBV25-1 and TRBJ2-7, with D perhaps matching TRBD1 (6 bases). Deletions cut 5 bases from V and 1 base from J, with 12 bases between. Germline V gene sequence: CDR1 MGHDK, CDR2 SYGVNS. This CDR3 spans 14 amino acids.